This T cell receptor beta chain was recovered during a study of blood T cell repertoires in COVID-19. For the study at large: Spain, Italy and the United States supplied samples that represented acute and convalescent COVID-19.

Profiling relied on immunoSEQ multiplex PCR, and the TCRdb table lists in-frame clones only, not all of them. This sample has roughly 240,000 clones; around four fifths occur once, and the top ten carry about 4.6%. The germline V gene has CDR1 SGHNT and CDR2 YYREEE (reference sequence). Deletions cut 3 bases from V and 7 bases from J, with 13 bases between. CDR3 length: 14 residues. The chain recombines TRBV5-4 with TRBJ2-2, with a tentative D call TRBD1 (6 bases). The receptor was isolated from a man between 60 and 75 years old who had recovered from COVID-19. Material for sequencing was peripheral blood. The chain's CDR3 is CASSSGAVGGELFF. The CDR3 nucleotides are TGTGCCAGCAGCTCAGGGGCCGTGGGCGGGGAGCTGTTTTTT. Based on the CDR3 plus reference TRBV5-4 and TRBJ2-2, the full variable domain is ETGVTQSPTHLIKTRGQQVTLRCSSQSGHNTVSWYQQALGQGPQFIFQYYREEENGRGNFPPRFSGLQFPNYSSELNVNALELDDSALYLCASSSGAVGGELFFGEGSRLTVL.